Presented here are 3 T cell receptor beta chains from one specimen sequenced in a study of blood T cell repertoires in COVID-19. Data came from immunoSEQ multiplex PCR; TCRdb stores just in-frame clones and leaves some out. The data contain a few hundred thousand clones, 85% to 90% of them seen just once; the ten biggest clones take up about 1%. The sequenced material came from PBMCs or T cells enriched from blood (not recorded which). The source of these receptors is a man aged 18-30 years who had recovered from COVID-19.

The chain couples TRBV5-4 to TRBJ1-2; the match to TRBD1 covers 7 bases. CDR1 and CDR2 from the germline V gene are SGHNT and YYREEE (reference sequence). The V segment lost 4 bases and the J segment 0 bases; nucleotides outside the gene matches: 6. The length of the CDR3 is 15 residues. The CDR3 DNA follows: TGTGCCAGCAGCACAGGGACAGCAGCTAACTATGGCTACACCTTC. Encoded protein: CASSTGTAANYGYTF. The whole variable domain, filled in from reference TRBV5-4 and TRBJ1-2, reads ETGVTQSPTHLIKTRGQQVTLRCSSQSGHNTVSWYQQALGQGPQFIFQYYREEENGRGNFPPRFSGLQFPNYSSELNVNALELDDSALYLCASSTGTAANYGYTFGSGTRLTVV.

The V gene is TRBV10-3, the J gene TRBJ1-4; TRBD1 is a possible D gene (5 bases). V lost 0 bases to trimming and J lost 5 bases, with 10 bases between them. Looked up from germline, CDR1 is ENHRY and CDR2 is SYGVKD. The CDR3 has 15 residues. In DNA form, the CDR3 reads TGTGCCATCAGTGAGTCGCGGGACTTGAATGAAAAACTGTTTTTT. This gives the protein CAISESRDLNEKLFF.

The rearrangement uses TRBV28 and TRBJ2-7; 14 positions agree with TRBD2. The germline CDR1 and CDR2 sequences are MDHEN and SYDVKM. The CDR3 length is 13 residues. Germline trimming cut 6 bases from V and 6 bases from J; bases unmatched to any gene: 1. The DNA for the CDR3 is TGTGCCAGCAGCGGACTAGCGGGAGGCGAGCAGTACTTC. Its protein product is CASSGLAGGEQYF.